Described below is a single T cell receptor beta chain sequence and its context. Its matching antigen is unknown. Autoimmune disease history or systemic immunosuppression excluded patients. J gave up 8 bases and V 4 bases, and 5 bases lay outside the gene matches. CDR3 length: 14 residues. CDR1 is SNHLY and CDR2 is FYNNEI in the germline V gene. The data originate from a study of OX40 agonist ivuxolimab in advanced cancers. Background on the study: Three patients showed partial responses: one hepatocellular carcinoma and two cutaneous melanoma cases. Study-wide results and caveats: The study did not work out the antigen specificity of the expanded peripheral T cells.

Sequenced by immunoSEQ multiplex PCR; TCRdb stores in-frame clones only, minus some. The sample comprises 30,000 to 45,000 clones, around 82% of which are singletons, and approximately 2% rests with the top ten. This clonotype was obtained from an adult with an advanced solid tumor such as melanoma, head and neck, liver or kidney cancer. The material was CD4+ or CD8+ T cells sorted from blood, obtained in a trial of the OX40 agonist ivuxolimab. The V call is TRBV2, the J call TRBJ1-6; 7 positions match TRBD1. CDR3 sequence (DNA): TGTGCCAGCAGTGTCGGGACAGACTATTCACCCCTCCACTTT. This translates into CASSVGTDYSPLHF. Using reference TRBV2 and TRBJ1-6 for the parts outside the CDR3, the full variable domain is EPEVTQTPSHQVTQMGQEVILRCVPISNHLYFYWYRQILGQKVEFLVSFYNNEISEKSEIFDDQFSVERPDGSNFTLKIRSTKLEDSAMYFCASSVGTDYSPLHFGNGTRLTVT.